The rows below give T cell receptor beta chains drawn from one sample of a study of early T cells in non-severe SARS-CoV-2 infection. TCRdb redid the calling of the 5' RACE reads with MiXCR, one entry per CDR3 protein. Among tens of thousands of distinct CDR3 sequences listed, roughly an eighth were seen once. The sequenced sample consisted of whole blood. The source is an adult who was a healthcare worker with PCR-confirmed SARS-CoV-2 infection or an uninfected control (not recorded which). Both conserved end residues are part of each CDR3.

V	J	CDR3
TRBV7-9	TRBJ2-3	CASSQDYLFLDTQYF
TRBV3-1	TRBJ1-3	CASSQPGNTIYF
TRBV30	TRBJ1-1	CAWSRGVDTEAFF
TRBV6-5	TRBJ1-1	CASSYGVGGLNTEAFF
TRBV12-3/TRBV12-4	TRBJ1-5	CASSPVGNQPQHF
TRBV7-2	TRBJ2-7	CASSWSRVSYEQYF
TRBV7-3	TRBJ2-1	CASSPTSGWSYNEQFF
TRBV7-9	TRBJ2-1	CASSPAGDQNNEQFF
TRBV20-1	TRBJ1-2	CSARDQGGGYGYTF
TRBV12-3/TRBV12-4	TRBJ2-5	CASSLAPWLRLETQYF
TRBV15	TRBJ1-5	CATSRGATGDVQPQHF
TRBV29-1	TRBJ1-2	CSAGGGDYGYTF
TRBV12-3/TRBV12-4	TRBJ2-3	CASSVASGLTDTQYF
TRBV7-9	TRBJ2-3	CASSLPSTDTQYF
TRBV5-1	TRBJ2-4	CASSSGANAAKNIQYF
TRBV5-1	TRBJ2-6	CASSPRGESGANVLTF
TRBV7-8	TRBJ1-5	CASSFNSNQPQHF
TRBV5-1	TRBJ2-5	CASSLDPPVETQYF
TRBV5-5	TRBJ2-7	CASSLQVPDEQYF
TRBV4-1	TRBJ2-7	CASSQSGQGAYEQYF
TRBV10-3	TRBJ1-5	CAISEYGRNNQPQHF
TRBV4-1	TRBJ2-2	CASSQDLLAGRRGELFF
TRBV29-1	TRBJ2-5	CSVAKHDQETQYF
TRBV6-5	TRBJ1-1	CASSSGNWDTEAFF